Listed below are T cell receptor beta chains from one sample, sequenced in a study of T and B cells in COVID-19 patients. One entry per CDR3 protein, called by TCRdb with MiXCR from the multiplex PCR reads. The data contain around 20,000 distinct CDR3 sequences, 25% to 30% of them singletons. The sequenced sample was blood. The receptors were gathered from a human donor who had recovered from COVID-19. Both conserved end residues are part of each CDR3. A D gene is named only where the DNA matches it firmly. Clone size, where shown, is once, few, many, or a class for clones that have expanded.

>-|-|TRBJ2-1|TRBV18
TGTGCCAGCTCTCCGGGGTACGGGACGGACTCCTACAATGAGCAGTTCTTC
CASSPGYGTDSYNEQFF
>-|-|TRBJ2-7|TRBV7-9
TGTGCCAGCAGTCCAGTCCGGTCCTACGAGCAGTACTTC
CASSPVRSYEQYF
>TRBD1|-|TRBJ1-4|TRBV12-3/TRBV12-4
TGTGCCAGCAGCCGACAGGGGAGGGAAGAAAAACTGTTTTTT
CASSRQGREEKLFF
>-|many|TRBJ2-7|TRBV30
TGTGCCTTGTCCCGGGACACCTCCTACGAGCAGTACTTC
CALSRDTSYEQYF
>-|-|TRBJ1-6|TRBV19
TGTGCCAGTAGTATTGGACAGCGGGTCCACTTT
CASSIGQRVHF
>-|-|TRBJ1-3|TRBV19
TGTGCCAGTAGTACTCGACAGGTCTTGGGAAACACCATATATTTT
CASSTRQVLGNTIYF
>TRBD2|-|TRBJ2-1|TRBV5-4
TGTGCCAGCAGCTTAGCCGGGACTAACTACAATGAGCAGTTCTTC
CASSLAGTNYNEQFF
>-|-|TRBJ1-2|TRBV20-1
TGCAGTGCCCGGAAGTTGGACACGTGGAACGATGGCTACACCTTC
CSARKLDTWNDGYTF
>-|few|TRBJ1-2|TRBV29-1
TGCAGCGTTGAAGACATTAACGGCTACACCTTC
CSVEDINGYTF
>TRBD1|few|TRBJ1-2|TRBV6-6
TGTGCCAGCGCTTCGACAGGGAACTATGGCTACACCTTC
CASASTGNYGYTF
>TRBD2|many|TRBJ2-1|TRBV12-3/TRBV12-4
TGTGCCAGCAACCCGACTAGCGGGGGGGTAAGCGATGAGCAGTTCTTC
CASNPTSGGVSDEQFF
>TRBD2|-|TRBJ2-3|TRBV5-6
TGTGCCAGCAGCGTGCCTAGCGGCCTAGATACGCAGTATTTT
CASSVPSGLDTQYF
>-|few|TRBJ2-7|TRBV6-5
TGTGCCAGCAGTTACCAGGGCGAGCAGTACTTC
CASSYQGEQYF
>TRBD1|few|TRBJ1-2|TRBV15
TGTGCCACCAGCATCGACAGGGACTATGGCTACACCTTC
CATSIDRDYGYTF
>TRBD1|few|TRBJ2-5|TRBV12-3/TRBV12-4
TGTGCCAGCAGCCTCGGACAGGGCGTTCAAGAGACCCAGTACTTC
CASSLGQGVQETQYF
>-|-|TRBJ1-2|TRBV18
TGTGCCAGCTCACCACGGCAACAGGTCCGTGGCTATGGCTACACCTTC
CASSPRQQVRGYGYTF
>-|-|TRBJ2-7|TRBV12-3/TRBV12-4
TGTGACAGCAGTTTTTGGGCAGCACTTTCTACCTACGAGCAGTACTTC
CDSSFWAALSTYEQYF
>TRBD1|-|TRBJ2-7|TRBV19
TGTGCCAGTAGTCGGACAGGGGAGGGCTACGAGCAGTACTTC
CASSRTGEGYEQYF
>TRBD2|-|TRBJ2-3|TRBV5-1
TGCGCCAGCAGCTTGGCCTCGGGGGGATTGATAGATACGCAGTATTTT
CASSLASGGLIDTQYF
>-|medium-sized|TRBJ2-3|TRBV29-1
TGCAGCGATCGGGTTCCTGGCACAGATACGCAGTATTTT
CSDRVPGTDTQYF
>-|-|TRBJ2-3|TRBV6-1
TGTGCCAGCAGTGGGGGGGAAAGCACAGATACGCAGTATTTT
CASSGGESTDTQYF
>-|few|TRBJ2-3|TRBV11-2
TGTGCCAGCAGCCGCGGACCTCCCGATACGCAGTATTTT
CASSRGPPDTQYF
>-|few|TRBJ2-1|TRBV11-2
TGTGCCAGCAGCTTTACCGGGACACTTGGGGATGAGCAGTTCTTC
CASSFTGTLGDEQFF
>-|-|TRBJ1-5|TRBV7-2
TGTGCCAGCAGCCTAGGGGGTTGGCAGCCCCAGCATTTT
CASSLGGWQPQHF
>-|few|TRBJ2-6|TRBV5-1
TGCGCCAGCAGCCCGGGGCAGGCCAGTAACTCTGGGGCCAACGTCCTGACTTTC
CASSPGQASNSGANVLTF
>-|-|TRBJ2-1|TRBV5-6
TGTGCCAGCAGCAGGGGGAGGTCCTACAATGAGCAGTTCTTC
CASSRGRSYNEQFF
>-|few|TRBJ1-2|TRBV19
TGTGCCAGTAGTATAGTTCGGGGGAACTATGGCTACACCTTC
CASSIVRGNYGYTF
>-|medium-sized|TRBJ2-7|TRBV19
TGTGCCAGTAGTCTGACGGGCGCAACGAACGAGCAGTACTTC
CASSLTGATNEQYF
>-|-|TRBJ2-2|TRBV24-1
TGTGCCACCAGTGATAGAGGAGGGCTGAACACCGGGGAGCTGTTTTTT
CATSDRGGLNTGELFF
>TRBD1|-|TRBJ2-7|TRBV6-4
TGTGCCAGCAGCCTGGACAGGGGCTACGAGCAGTACTTC
CASSLDRGYEQYF
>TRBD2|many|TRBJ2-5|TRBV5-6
TGTGCCAGCAGCTTGGTCCTAGCGGGGTGGGAGACCCAGTACTTC
CASSLVLAGWETQYF
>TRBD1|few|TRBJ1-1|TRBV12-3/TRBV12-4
TGTGCCAGCAGACGACAGGGGCAGGCTTTCTTT
CASRRQGQAFF
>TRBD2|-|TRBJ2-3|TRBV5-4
TGTGCCAGCAGCTTACGGCTAGCGGGAGGGGTAAGCACAGATACGCAGTATTTT
CASSLRLAGGVSTDTQYF
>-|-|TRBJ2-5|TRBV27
TGTGCCAGCCCACCTTGGGAAGGGGAAGAGACCCAGTACTTC
CASPPWEGEETQYF
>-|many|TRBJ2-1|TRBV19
TGTGCCAGTAGTATAGTTAGCTCCTACAATGAGCAGTTCTTC
CASSIVSSYNEQFF
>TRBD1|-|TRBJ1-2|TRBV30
TGTGCCTGGAGTGACAGGGGCTCTGGCTACACCTTC
CAWSDRGSGYTF
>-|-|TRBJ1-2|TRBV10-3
TGTGCCATCAGGGACGCCGACTATGGCTACACCTTC
CAIRDADYGYTF
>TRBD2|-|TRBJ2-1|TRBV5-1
TGCGCCAGCAGCGCTGCGACTAGCGGGAGTATGGATGAGCAGTTCTTC
CASSAATSGSMDEQFF
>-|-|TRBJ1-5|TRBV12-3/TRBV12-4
TGTGCCAGCAGTTTAGTTAGCACAGTCAATCAGCCCCAGCATTTT
CASSLVSTVNQPQHF
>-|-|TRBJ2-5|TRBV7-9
TGTGCCAGCAGCAGTAGAGGGTTTACTGAGACCCAGTACTTC
CASSSRGFTETQYF
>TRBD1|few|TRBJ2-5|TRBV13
TGTGCCAGCAGGATCACTGGGACAGGACAAGAGACCCAGTACTTC
CASRITGTGQETQYF
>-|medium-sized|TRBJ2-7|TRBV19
TGTGCCAGTAGTATAGATCGACAGTCTGTCTACGAGCAGTACTTC
CASSIDRQSVYEQYF
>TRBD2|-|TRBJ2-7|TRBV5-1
TGCGCCAGCAGCCAAGATGCGGGAGGGGCCTACGAGCGGTACTTC
CASSQDAGGAYERYF
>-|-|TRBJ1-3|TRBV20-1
TGCAGTGCTAGAGTTCGCAGGGGCAATGGAAACACCATATATTTT
CSARVRRGNGNTIYF
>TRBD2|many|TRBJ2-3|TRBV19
TGTGCCAGTAGTATTAGCGGGGGCACAGATACGCAGTATTTT
CASSISGGTDTQYF
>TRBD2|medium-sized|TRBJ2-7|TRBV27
TGTGCCAGCAGTCCGACTAGCGTTGCCTACGAGCAGTACTTC
CASSPTSVAYEQYF
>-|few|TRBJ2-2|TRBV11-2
TGTGCCAGCAGCCCCGCGGGAAAGGGCCCTACCGGGGAGCTGTTTTTT
CASSPAGKGPTGELFF
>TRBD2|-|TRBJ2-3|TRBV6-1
TGTGCCAGCAGTGAACCCGGAGGCGGGGGGGCAGATACGCAGTATTTT
CASSEPGGGGADTQYF
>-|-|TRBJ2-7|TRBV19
TGTGCCAGTATCAGGGGGGGGGGGGCGGACAGCGAACCCTACGAGCAGTACTTC
CASIRGGGADSEPYEQYF
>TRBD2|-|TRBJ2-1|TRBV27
TGTGCCAGCAGATCCTTCGGACTAGCCCAAAATGAGCAGTTCTTC
CASRSFGLAQNEQFF
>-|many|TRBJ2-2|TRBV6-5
TGTGCCAGCGGAATAAAACACTCGAACACCGGGGAGCTGTTTTTT
CASGIKHSNTGELFF
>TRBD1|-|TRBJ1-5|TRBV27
TGTGCCAGCAGTTACGGACAGGGGGCCGGACAGCCCCAGCATTTT
CASSYGQGAGQPQHF
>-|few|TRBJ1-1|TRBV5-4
TGTGCCAGCAGCTACACAGTGAACACTGAAGCTTTCTTT
CASSYTVNTEAFF
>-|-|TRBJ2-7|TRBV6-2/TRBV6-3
TGTGCCAGCAGTAGCTTCAGTCCCTACGAGCAGTACTTC
CASSSFSPYEQYF
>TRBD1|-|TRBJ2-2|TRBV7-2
TGTGCCAGCAGCCCGGGGACAGGGGGCACCGGGGAGCTGTTTTTT
CASSPGTGGTGELFF
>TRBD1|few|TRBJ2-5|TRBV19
TGTGCCAGTAGTATGACAGGGGACAGCCAAGAGACCCAGTACTTC
CASSMTGDSQETQYF
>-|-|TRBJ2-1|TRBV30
TGTGCCTGGACCTCACCGGGGACTCGGGAGCAGTTCTTC
CAWTSPGTREQFF
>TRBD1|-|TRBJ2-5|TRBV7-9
TGTGCCAGCAGCTCTACCCGGACAGGGGTGACGGGGACCCAGTACTTC
CASSSTRTGVTGTQYF
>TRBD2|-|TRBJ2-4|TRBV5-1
TGCGCCAGCAGCTTGGCGGCGGGGGGGCTGGAAAACATTCAGTACTTC
CASSLAAGGLENIQYF